The clone carrying this T cell receptor (beta chain) has just one count. Germline V gene data show CDR1 as LNHDA and CDR2 as SQIVND (reference sequence). V was pared by 4 bases and J by 0 bases, with 12 bases between. CDR3 size: 15 residues. This record belongs to a study of control samples from healthy donors and cancer patients. Repertoires were generated with immunoSEQ multiplex PCR, while TCRdb's copy carries only in-frame clones and drops some. This sample has about 92,000 clones, with around 80% found just once. V is TRBV19 and J is TRBJ1-2, with D tentatively TRBD1 (5 bases). This TCR was recovered from a woman aged 55-69 years in good health. The source material was blood. The CDR3 DNA is TGTGCCAGTAGTACTCCAGGGCCAGCTAACTATGGCTACACCTTC. It yields the protein CASSTPGPANYGYTF.